These 17 T cell receptor beta chains were all obtained from the same sample, sequenced in a study of T cell changes during pregnancy in multiple sclerosis. This table comes from immunoSEQ multiplex PCR, and its TCRdb copy is limited to in-frame clones, with some not included. Here the sample spans some 36,000 clones, around nine tenths being singletons. Source: CD4+ T cells from peripheral blood mononuclear cells, taken in the second trimester of pregnancy. The origin of the receptors is a female donor with multiple sclerosis, enrolled in a pregnancy study.

V gene TRBV27 combines with J gene TRBJ2-7; 9 bases are a match to TRBD1. The V segment lost 2 bases and the J segment 4 bases; nucleotides outside the gene matches: 12. This CDR3 is built from 17 residues. The V gene's germline CDR1 is MNHEY and CDR2 SMNVEV (reference sequence). The CDR3 loop is CASSLKPSGTGSYEQYF. The CDR3 DNA reads TGTGCCAGCAGTTTAAAACCCTCCGGGACAGGGTCTTACGAGCAGTACTTC.

The chain uses TRBV7-2 and TRBJ2-2; 10 bases agree with TRBD1. The V segment lost 5 bases and the J segment 7 bases; nucleotides outside the gene matches: 7. Germline V CDR1 and CDR2: SGHTA, FQGNSA. This CDR3 has 15 residues. CDR3 region: CASSRVGQGSGELFF. The CDR3 bases are TGTGCCAGCAGCCGGGTGGGACAGGGGAGCGGGGAGCTGTTTTTT.

This chain joins TRBV9 and TRBJ2-3, with 10 bases matching TRBD2. V shed 4 bases and J 0 bases; nucleotides not matched to a gene: 5. CDR3 length: 16 residues. Germline V gives CDR1 SGDLS, CDR2 YYNGEE. This CDR3 reads CASSTGTSDSTDTQYF. CDR3 sequence (DNA): TGTGCCAGCAGCACCGGGACTAGCGATAGCACAGATACGCAGTATTTT.

The chain combines TRBV2 with TRBJ2-1, with 8 nucleotides matching TRBD2. V lost 1 base to trimming and J lost 3 bases; unmatched junction nucleotides: 2. The CDR3 has 15 residues. Per the germline V gene, CDR1 is SNHLY and CDR2 is FYNNEI. CDR3 loop: CASSEDRGGYNEQFF. CDR3 nucleotides: TGTGCCAGCAGTGAAGACCGGGGGGGCTACAATGAGCAGTTCTTC.

The gene calls are TRBV19 and TRBJ2-6, with 10 bases aligning to TRBD1. The CDR3 spans 18 residues. Germline V CDR1 and CDR2: LNHDA, SQIVND (reference sequence). Trimming took 3 bases from V and 0 from J; bases not matched to a gene: 5. The CDR3 DNA reads TGTGCCAGTAGTATGGGTGACAGGGGGCACTCTGGGGCCAACGTCCTGACTTTC. This codes for CASSMGDRGHSGANVLTF.

This clone has only a few counts. The V and J genes are TRBV11-2 and TRBJ2-1; tentative D call: TRBD2 (6 bases). Trimming stripped 1 base from V and 10 bases from J, with 23 bases between. Germline V lookup: CDR1 SGHAT, CDR2 FQNNGV. This CDR3 has 17 amino acids. For the CDR3, the DNA is TGTGCCAGCAGCTTAGCTTTCCGGGAGCGCCAAAAATGGGAGCAGTTCTTC. Residues: CASSLAFRERQKWEQFF.

The V and J genes are TRBV5-6 and TRBJ2-6; TRBD1 is a possible D gene (5 bases). V was pared by 4 bases and J by 0 bases, with 14 bases between. The germline V gene has CDR1 SGHDT and CDR2 YYEEEE. The CDR3 has 17 amino acids. This CDR3 reads CASSLYWGPSGANVLTF. The CDR3 coding sequence is TGTGCCAGCAGCCTATACTGGGGCCCCTCTGGGGCCAACGTCCTGACTTTC.

The V and J genes are TRBV27 and TRBJ1-1, with D perhaps TRBD1 (6 bases). In germline, CDR1 is MNHEY, CDR2 SMNVEV (reference sequence). V was pared by 5 bases and J by 5 bases, with 12 bases between. This CDR3 spans 13 amino acids. The CDR3 DNA follows: TGTGCCAGCAGTCAACAGGGACGGACTGAAGCTTTCTTT. Residues: CASSQQGRTEAFF.

This chain links TRBV10-1 with TRBJ1-5; no clear D gene. V was cut by 7 bases and J by 0 bases, with 13 bases left in between. Germline CDR1 and CDR2: WNHNN and SYGVQD (reference sequence). The CDR3 has 15 amino acids. This CDR3 reads CASTRPNNSNQPQHF. The CDR3 DNA is TGCGCCAGCACCCGTCCCAACAATAGCAATCAGCCCCAGCATTTT.

The rearrangement joins TRBV6-6 to TRBJ2-7; no clear D. Germline V CDR1 and CDR2: MNHNY, SVGAGI (reference sequence). V was clipped by 5 bases and J by 5 bases, with 10 bases between them. CDR3 length: 12 amino acids. In nucleotides, the CDR3 is TGTGCCAGCAGTCCGGGTAATCACGAGCAGTACTTC. Translation: CASSPGNHEQYF.

The V call is TRBV14, the J call TRBJ2-5, with D possibly matching TRBD1 (5 bases). The CDR3 totals 15 residues. Germline V CDR1 and CDR2: SGHDN, FVKESK. V lost 4 bases and J 1 base, leaving 13 bases between the germline ends. CDR3 sequence: CASSPTFDSQETQYF. The CDR3 DNA is TGTGCCAGCAGCCCAACATTTGACAGCCAAGAGACCCAGTACTTC. Based on the CDR3 plus reference TRBV14 and TRBJ2-5, the full variable domain is EAGVTQFPSHSVIEKGQTVTLRCDPISGHDNLYWYRRVMGKEIKFLLHFVKESKQDESGMPNNRFLAERTGGTYSTLKVQPAELEDSGVYFCASSPTFDSQETQYFGPGTRLLVL.

The rearrangement links TRBV2 to TRBJ1-1, with 8 bases fitting TRBD1. V was clipped by 6 bases and J by 4 bases; unmatched bases: 4. The CDR3 totals 13 residues. CDR1 and CDR2 from the germline V gene are SNHLY and FYNNEI. The CDR3 coding sequence is TGTGCCAGCAGACCTACAGGGGGCACTGAAGCTTTCTTT. Translation: CASRPTGGTEAFF.

The chain uses TRBV7-3 and TRBJ1-1; 11 positions agree with TRBD1. J lost 2 bases, V lost 5 bases, and 10 bases had no gene match. This CDR3 spans 17 amino acids. Germline V gene data show CDR1 as SGHTA and CDR2 as FQGTGA. The CDR3, as DNA: TGTGCCAGCAGCAATCCGGGACAGGGGGTTGGCAACACTGAAGCTTTCTTT. Protein sequence: CASSNPGQGVGNTEAFF.

This clone was recorded only once. The V and J genes are TRBV11-2 and TRBJ2-7; 12 nucleotides line up with TRBD2. Germline assignment: CDR1 SGHAT and CDR2 FQNNGV. The length of the CDR3 is 17 residues. The V gene end was trimmed by 0 bases and the J gene end by 5 bases; junction bases not matched to a gene: 8. The CDR3: CASSLDWASGGADEQYF. The CDR3 DNA is TGTGCCAGCAGCTTAGATTGGGCTAGCGGGGGGGCTGACGAGCAGTACTTC.

The chain links TRBV29-1 to TRBJ1-2, with D possibly being TRBD1 (6 bases). Trimming stripped 4 bases from V and 3 bases from J, with 9 bases between. Per germline, CDR1 SQVTM and CDR2 ANQGSEA. The CDR3 runs 12 residues. The CDR3 sequence: CSVGGGDYGYTF. CDR3 nucleotide sequence: TGCAGCGTTGGCGGGGGCGACTATGGCTACACCTTC.

The chain joins TRBV7-2 to TRBJ1-1; D not certain. Trimming took off 5 bases at V and 3 bases at J, with 7 bases between the two ends. This CDR3 has 12 amino acids. Germline V CDR1 and CDR2: SGHTA, FQGNSA. The CDR3 protein is CASSPYDTEAFF. The DNA for the CDR3 is TGTGCCAGCAGCCCCTACGACACTGAAGCTTTCTTT.

This chain uses TRBV5-6 with TRBJ2-3; 9 bases agree with TRBD1. The CDR3 contains 16 residues. The J segment lost 1 base and the V segment lost 0 bases, leaving 3 bases of the junction unmatched. Looked up from germline, CDR1 is SGHDT and CDR2 is YYEEEE. CDR3 bases: TGTGCCAGCAGCTTGGATCGGACAGGGGGCACAGATACGCAGTATTTT. Protein: CASSLDRTGGTDTQYF.